This is a list of T cell receptor beta chains from one sample in a study of Graves' ophthalmopathy and Graves' hyperthyroidism. TCRdb itself ran the multiplex PCR reads through MiXCR, one entry per CDR3 protein. The sample carries under 350,000 distinct CDR3 sequences, roughly a sixth recorded once. The sample taken for sequencing was peripheral blood. Receptor source: an adult man with Graves' ophthalmopathy. The CDR3 runs from the conserved cysteine through the conserved F or W. The D gene is left open where the match is weak. The listing skips clone size in some rows; elsewhere it reads once, few, many or a size class.

15,TRBJ2-7,TRBV12-3/TRBV12-4,many,TRBD1,CASSPPGQGYYEQYF,TGTGCCAGCAGTCCCCCGGGACAGGGCTACTACGAGCAGTACTTC
14,TRBJ1-2,TRBV6-4,many,-,CASSDSPGNYGYTF,TGTGCCAGCAGTGACTCTCCAGGAAACTATGGCTACACCTTC
16,TRBJ2-7,TRBV5-1,many,-,CASSLAVSTQGYEQYF,TGCGCCAGCAGCTTGGCCGTAAGTACACAGGGTTACGAGCAGTACTTC
15,TRBJ2-7,TRBV7-3,many,-,CASSWGLGYAYEQYF,TGTGCCAGCAGCTGGGGACTCGGGTACGCCTACGAGCAGTACTTC
16,TRBJ2-5,TRBV12-3/TRBV12-4,many,TRBD1,CASKEGQGVGFETQYF,TGTGCCAGCAAAGAGGGACAGGGAGTAGGGTTTGAGACCCAGTACTTC
16,TRBJ2-2,TRBV13,many,TRBD1,CASGSLQGASTGELFF,TGTGCCAGCGGATCCCTCCAGGGGGCGAGCACCGGGGAGCTGTTTTTT
15,TRBJ2-5,TRBV11-2,-,-,CASSLNRAHQETQYF,TGTGCCAGCAGCTTAAACAGGGCCCACCAAGAGACCCAGTACTTC
16,TRBJ2-5,TRBV7-9,many,TRBD2,CASSPLTSGTQETQYF,TGTGCCAGCAGCCCGCTCACTAGCGGGACTCAAGAGACCCAGTACTTC
12,TRBJ2-5,TRBV4-2,many,-,CASSQNQETQYF,TGTGCCAGCAGCCAAAACCAAGAGACCCAGTACTTC
14,TRBJ1-5,TRBV7-2,many,-,CASSFQGGDQPQHF,TGTGCCAGCAGCTTTCAGGGAGGTGATCAGCCCCAGCATTTT
18,TRBJ2-7,TRBV27,many,-,CASSSTVRGGVSSYEQYF,TGTGCCAGCAGTTCCACGGTACGGGGCGGGGTGAGCTCCTACGAGCAGTACTTC
18,TRBJ2-7,TRBV11-2,many,TRBD2,CASSLVPSSGVSSYEQYF,TGTGCCAGCAGCTTAGTCCCCTCCAGCGGGGTAAGCTCCTACGAGCAGTACTTC
13,TRBJ2-7,TRBV6-1,many,TRBD1,CASSRGTGTEQYF,TGTGCCAGCAGCCGTGGGACAGGAACCGAGCAGTACTTC
15,TRBJ2-5,TRBV28,-,-,CASSPGGGEAETQYF,TGTGCCAGCAGCCCGGGTGGAGGGGAGGCGGAGACCCAGTACTTC
15,TRBJ2-5,TRBV6-5,many,TRBD1,CASRTDRGVGETQYF,TGTGCCAGCAGAACGGACAGGGGTGTGGGGGAGACCCAGTACTTC
15,TRBJ2-2,TRBV12-3/TRBV12-4,many,-,CASRRQKLNTGELFF,TGTGCCAGCAGGCGGCAGAAGTTGAACACCGGGGAGCTGTTTTTT
13,TRBJ2-7,TRBV19,many,TRBD1,CASGDRGGYEQYF,TGTGCCAGTGGCGACAGGGGCGGATACGAGCAGTACTTC
16,TRBJ2-5,TRBV5-4,many,TRBD1,CASSSRQGAFQETQYF,TGTGCCAGCAGCTCCCGACAGGGGGCCTTCCAAGAGACCCAGTACTTC
14,TRBJ1-5,TRBV10-3,-,TRBD1,CAISEGTDGQPQHF,TGTGCCATCAGTGAGGGGACAGACGGTCAGCCCCAGCATTTT
15,TRBJ1-6,TRBV5-1,-,-,CASSLAGKSNSPLHF,TGCGCCAGCAGCTTGGCCGGTAAAAGTAATTCACCCCTCCACTTT
16,TRBJ1-1,TRBV19,many,-,CASTMVQGRGHTEAFF,TGTGCCAGTACCATGGTCCAAGGTCGAGGGCACACTGAAGCTTTCTTT
13,TRBJ2-4,TRBV6-2/TRBV6-3,many,-,CASNQGTKNIQYF,TGTGCCAGCAACCAGGGAACCAAAAACATTCAGTACTTC
13,TRBJ1-5,TRBV28,many,-,CASGLLRHQPQHF,TGTGCCAGTGGACTCCTGAGGCATCAGCCCCAGCATTTT
17,TRBJ1-5,TRBV4-1,many,-,CASSQASGDLQNQPQHF,TGCGCCAGCAGCCAAGCTTCGGGGGACCTCCAAAATCAGCCCCAGCATTTT
15,TRBJ1-1,TRBV27,many,-,CASSRPPGHATEAFF,TGTGCCAGCAGTAGACCCCCGGGACACGCCACTGAAGCTTTCTTT
13,TRBJ1-5,TRBV20-1,many,-,CSASQGFNQPQHF,TGCAGTGCTAGCCAGGGATTCAATCAGCCCCAGCATTTT
14,TRBJ2-5,TRBV7-3,many,-,CASSPTGYQETQYF,TGTGCCAGCAGCCCTACGGGTTACCAAGAGACCCAGTACTTC
16,TRBJ2-5,TRBV6-2/TRBV6-3,many,TRBD1,CASSSTDRGIRETQYF,TGTGCCAGCAGTTCCACGGACAGGGGTATTAGGGAGACCCAGTACTTC
14,TRBJ2-7,TRBV7-2,many,TRBD2,CASSHGGLTSEQYF,TGTGCCAGCAGTCACGGGGGACTAACCTCCGAGCAGTACTTC
15,TRBJ2-2,TRBV5-1,many,-,CASSLEGVMPGELFF,TGCGCCAGCAGCCTGGAAGGGGTGATGCCCGGGGAGCTGTTTTTT
13,TRBJ1-1,TRBV9,many,-,CASSTYKNTEAFF,TGTGCCAGCAGCACCTACAAGAACACTGAAGCTTTCTTT